This T cell receptor beta chain was documented in a study of blood T cell repertoires in COVID-19. Background on the study: Specimens from acute and convalescent COVID-19 originated in the United States, Italy and Spain. The cDNA or gDNA used as material had been derived from T cells, B-cell-depleted T cells, or PBMCs.

Seattle patients were enrolled while actively infected and followed longitudinally. Trimming took off 0 bases at V and 4 bases at J, with 12 bases between the two ends. CDR3 length: 15 amino acids. Germline V lookup: CDR1 KGHSH, CDR2 LQKENI. As processed by the authors: From reference gene primer amplification, estimates of nucleated cell counts were derived. Here immunoSEQ multiplex PCR was the method, and the copy in TCRdb shows in-frame clones only, minus some. V and J calls and clone size are those listed in that table; D and trimming were worked out from the DNA. Of some 270,000 clones listed, around 82% were seen once; the top ten hold roughly 0.87%.

V is TRBV18 and J is TRBJ2-5; TRBD1 might be the D (6 bases). The sequence was obtained from a human donor with COVID-19, enrolled during active disease. The donor label of this sample is uncertain. The sequencing sample was made of peripheral blood. The CDR3 DNA is TGTGCCAGCTCACCACCGGATCAGGGGCGAGAGACCCAGTACTTC. Its translation is CASSPPDQGRETQYF. Supplemented by reference TRBV18 and TRBJ2-5, the full variable domain reads NAGVMQNPRHLVRRRGQEARLRCSPMKGHSHVYWYRQLPEEGLKFMVYLQKENIIDESGMPKERFSAEFPKEGPSILRIQQVVRGDSAAYFCASSPPDQGRETQYFGPGTRLLVL.